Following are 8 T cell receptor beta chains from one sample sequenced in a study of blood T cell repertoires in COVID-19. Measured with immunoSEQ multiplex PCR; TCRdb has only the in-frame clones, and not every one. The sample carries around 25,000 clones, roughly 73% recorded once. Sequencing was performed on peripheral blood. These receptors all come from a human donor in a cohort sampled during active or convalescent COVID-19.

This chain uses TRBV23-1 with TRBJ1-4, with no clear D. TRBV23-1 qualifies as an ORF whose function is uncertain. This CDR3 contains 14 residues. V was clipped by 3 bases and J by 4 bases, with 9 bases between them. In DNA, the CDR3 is TGCGCCAGCAGTCAGAATTACAGTAATGAAAAACTGTTTTTT. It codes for CASSQNYSNEKLFF.

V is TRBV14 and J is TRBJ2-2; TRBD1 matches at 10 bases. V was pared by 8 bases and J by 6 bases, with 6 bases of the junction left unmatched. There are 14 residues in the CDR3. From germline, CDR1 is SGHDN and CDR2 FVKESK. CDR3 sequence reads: CASGRDRGAGELFF. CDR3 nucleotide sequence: TGTGCCAGCGGTCGGGACAGGGGAGCCGGGGAGCTGTTTTTT.

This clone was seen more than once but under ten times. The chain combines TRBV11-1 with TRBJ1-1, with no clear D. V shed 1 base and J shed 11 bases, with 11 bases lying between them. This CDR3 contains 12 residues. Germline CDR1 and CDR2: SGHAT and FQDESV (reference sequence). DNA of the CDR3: TGTGCCAGCAGCTTAGTGACGGGGTTGGCTTTCTTT. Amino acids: CASSLVTGLAFF. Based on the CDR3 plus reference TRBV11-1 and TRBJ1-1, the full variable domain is EAEVAQSPRYKITEKSQAVAFWCDPISGHATLYWYRQILGQGPELLVQFQDESVVDDSQLPKDRFSAERLKGVDSTLKIQPAELGDSAMYLCASSLVTGLAFFGQGTRLTVV.

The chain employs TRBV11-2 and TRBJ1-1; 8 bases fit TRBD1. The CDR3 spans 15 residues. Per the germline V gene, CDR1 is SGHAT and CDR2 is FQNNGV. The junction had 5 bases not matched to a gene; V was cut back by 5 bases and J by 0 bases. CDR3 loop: CASSPQGAMNTEAFF. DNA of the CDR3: TGTGCCAGCAGCCCCCAGGGGGCGATGAACACTGAAGCTTTCTTT.

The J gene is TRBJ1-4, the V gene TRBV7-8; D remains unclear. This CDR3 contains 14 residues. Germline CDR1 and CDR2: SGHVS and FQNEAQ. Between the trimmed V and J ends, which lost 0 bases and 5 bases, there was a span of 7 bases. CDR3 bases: TGTGCCAGCAGCTTAGCGGGAGTCAATGAAAAACTGTTTTTT. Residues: CASSLAGVNEKLFF. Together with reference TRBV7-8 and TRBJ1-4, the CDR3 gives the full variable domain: GAGVSQSPRYKVAKRGQDVALRCDPISGHVSLFWYQQALGQGPEFLTYFQNEAQLDKSGLPSDRFFAERPEGSVSTLKIQRTQQEDSAVYLCASSLAGVNEKLFFGSGTQLSVL.

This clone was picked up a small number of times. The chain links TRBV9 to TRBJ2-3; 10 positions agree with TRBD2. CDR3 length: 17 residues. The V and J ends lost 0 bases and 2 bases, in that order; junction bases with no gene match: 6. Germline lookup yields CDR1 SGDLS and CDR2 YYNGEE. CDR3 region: CASSVVGSGGPTDTQYF. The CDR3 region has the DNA TGTGCCAGCAGCGTAGTGGGTAGCGGGGGGCCCACAGATACGCAGTATTTT.

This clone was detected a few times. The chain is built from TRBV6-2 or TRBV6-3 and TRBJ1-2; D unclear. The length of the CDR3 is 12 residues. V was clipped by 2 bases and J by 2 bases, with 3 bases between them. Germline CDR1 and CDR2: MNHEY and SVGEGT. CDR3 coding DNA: TGTGCCAGCAGTTACCTCAACTATGGCTACACCTTC. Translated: CASSYLNYGYTF.

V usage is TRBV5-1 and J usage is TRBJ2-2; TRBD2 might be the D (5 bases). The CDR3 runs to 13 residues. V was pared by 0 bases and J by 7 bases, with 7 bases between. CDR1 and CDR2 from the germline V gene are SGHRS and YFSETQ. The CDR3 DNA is TGCGCCAGCAGCTTGGCCGGGGACGGGGAGCTGTTTTTT. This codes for CASSLAGDGELFF.